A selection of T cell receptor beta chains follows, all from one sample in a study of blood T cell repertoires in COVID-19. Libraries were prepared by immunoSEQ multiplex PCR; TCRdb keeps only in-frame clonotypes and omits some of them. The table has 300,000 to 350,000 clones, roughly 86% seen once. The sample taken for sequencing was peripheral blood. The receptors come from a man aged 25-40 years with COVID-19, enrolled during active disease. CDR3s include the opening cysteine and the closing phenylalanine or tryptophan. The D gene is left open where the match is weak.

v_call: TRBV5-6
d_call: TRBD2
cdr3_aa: CASSFVGGEYVNEQFF

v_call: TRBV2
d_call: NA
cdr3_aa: CASSGGGRLLPQGYTF

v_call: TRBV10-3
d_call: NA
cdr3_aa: CAISGGPRGTGELFF

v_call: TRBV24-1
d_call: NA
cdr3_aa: CATRTGTADTGELFF

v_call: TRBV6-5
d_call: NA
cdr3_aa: CASTKEGLGGKLFF

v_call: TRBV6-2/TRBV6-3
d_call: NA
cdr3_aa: CASSYSWTRGSTF

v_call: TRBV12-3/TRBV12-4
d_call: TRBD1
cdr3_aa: CASSEGQGYGYTF

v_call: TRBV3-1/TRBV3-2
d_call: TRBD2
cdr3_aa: CASSQVPLLGSSGPEEQETQYF

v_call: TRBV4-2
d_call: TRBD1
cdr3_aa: CASSQHGQGISGNTIYF

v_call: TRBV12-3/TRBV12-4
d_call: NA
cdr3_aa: CASSLFAPEAFF

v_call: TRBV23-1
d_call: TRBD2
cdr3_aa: CASTRTSAYYEQYF

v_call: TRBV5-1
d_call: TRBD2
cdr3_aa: CASSATIAGAKETQYF

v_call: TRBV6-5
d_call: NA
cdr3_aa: CASSYSVEGGYEQYF

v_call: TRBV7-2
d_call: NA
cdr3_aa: CASSLGNSGGEKLFF

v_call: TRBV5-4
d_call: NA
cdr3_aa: CASSLAGSSAYTF

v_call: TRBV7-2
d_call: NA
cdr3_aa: CASSLNRAANEKLFF

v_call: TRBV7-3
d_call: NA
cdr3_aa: CASSLPSTGELFF

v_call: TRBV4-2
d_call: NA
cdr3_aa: CASSHYQRSSYEQYF

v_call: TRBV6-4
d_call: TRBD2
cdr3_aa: CASSDSAGEGETQYF

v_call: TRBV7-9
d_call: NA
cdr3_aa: CASSRMGAATNEKLFF

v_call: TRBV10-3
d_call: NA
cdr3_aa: CAISNGDEQFF

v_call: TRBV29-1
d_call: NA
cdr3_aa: CSAGRLNTEAFF